A single TCR beta chain is shown here with its context. Its antigen is not known. The data stem from a study of cytomegalovirus exposure and HLA in healthy donors. Trimming stripped 10 bases from V and 8 bases from J, with 11 bases between. CDR1 is SNHLY, CDR2 FYNNEI, per germline. This CDR3 has 11 residues. The PCR had 60 Vbeta and 13 Jbeta primers. The protocol was immunoSEQ multiplex PCR, while the TCRdb copy is restricted to in-frame clones and leaves out a portion. The data hold about 94,000 clones, with about 80% observed a single time. Overall study results and limits: Common viral pathogens (according to a later analysis) appeared linked to several of the most significant clusters.

The sequencing sample was made of PBMCs. This chain connects TRBV2 to TRBJ1-4, with D perhaps TRBD1 (5 bases). The clonotype originates from a human donor in good health. DNA for the CDR3: TGTGCCACCGTGGGGGGGGAAAAACTGTTTTTT. Its protein product is CATVGGEKLFF.